This T cell receptor beta chain was observed in a study of blood T cell repertoires in COVID-19. This clone was picked up one time. V was pared by 5 bases and J by 4 bases, with 10 bases between. The germline CDR1 and CDR2 sequences are SGHTA and FQGNSA. The CDR3 totals 13 residues. Patients in Seattle were enrolled during active infection, then followed longitudinally. Sequenced by immunoSEQ multiplex PCR; TCRdb stores in-frame clones only, minus some. The data contain approximately 300,000 clones, around nine tenths of them singletons. This clonotype was obtained from a woman aged 25-40 years with COVID-19, enrolled during active disease. The sample taken for sequencing was peripheral blood. The chain recombines TRBV7-2 with TRBJ2-3; D gene unclear. Written as DNA, the CDR3 is TGTGCCAGCAGCCGAGATCTAGCAGATACGCAGTATTTT. The encoded protein is CASSRDLADTQYF.